A single sample is the source of the 32 T cell receptor beta chains below, sequenced in a study of CD8+CD57+ T cells in acquired aplastic anemia. Both TCR beta VDJ combination and CDR3 sequence profiling were carried out. Genomic DNA was the template for this profiling. TCRdb ran MiXCR on the reads and lists one entry per CDR3 protein. The repertoire holds 400,000 to 450,000 distinct CDR3 sequences, with roughly 68% as singletons. Sequences were obtained from sorted CD4+, CD8+, or CD8+CD57+ T cells (not recorded which) from PBMCs. The receptors derive from a human donor in good health, serving as a control.

The rearrangement joins TRBV6-1 to TRBJ1-2; perhaps TRBD1 as D (6 bases). Germline CDR1 is MNHNS and CDR2 is SASEGT. The V gene lost 8 bases and the J gene lost 0 bases, with 10 bases spanning the gap. The CDR3 is 13 residues long. The CDR3 DNA sequence: TGTGCCAGCGAACAGGGACCTAACTATGGCTACACCTTC. Translation gives CASEQGPNYGYTF.

The rearrangement uses TRBV2 and TRBJ1-2; TRBD1 might be the D (5 bases). The CDR3 spans 15 residues. Germline assignment: CDR1 SNHLY and CDR2 FYNNEI. V was trimmed by 5 bases and J by 3 bases, leaving 16 bases between them. CDR3 in amino acids: CASSFTDTNYYGYTF. Written as DNA, the CDR3 is TGTGCCAGCAGTTTCACGGACACTAATTACTATGGCTACACCTTC. The whole variable domain, remainder taken from reference TRBV2 and TRBJ1-2, is EPEVTQTPSHQVTQMGQEVILRCVPISNHLYFYWYRQILGQKVEFLVSFYNNEISEKSEIFDDQFSVERPDGSNFTLKIRSTKLEDSAMYFCASSFTDTNYYGYTFGSGTRLTVV.

This clonotype was picked up many times. CDR3 sequence: CASSLGGTGDLGNTIYF. Written as DNA, the CDR3 is TGTGCCAGCAGTTTAGGGGGGACAGGGGATCTTGGAAACACCATATATTTT. The chain has TRBV12-3 or TRBV12-4 and TRBJ1-3, with 10 bases lining up with TRBD1. The CDR3 is made up of 17 amino acids. Losses at the gene ends were 1 base for V and 3 bases for J; bases not matched to a gene: 6.

A note on this clonotype: This CDR3 fails to terminate in the conserved phenylalanine or tryptophan, so it likely reflects a read error. This sequence joins TRBV2 and TRBJ1-2; the D is unclear. Trimming removed 6 bases at V and 9 bases at J, with 14 bases between. Germline CDR1 is SNHLY and CDR2 is FYNNEI. The CDR3 consists of 12 residues. The CDR3 sequence: CASRRDGESYTY. CDR3 coding DNA: TGTGCCAGCAGGAGAGATGGGGAAAGCTACACCTAC.

This chain uses TRBV7-9 with TRBJ1-1, with a tentative D call TRBD1 (5 bases). The CDR3 sequence is 14 residues long. CDR1 and CDR2 from the germline V gene are SEHNR and FQNEAQ (reference sequence). Deletions cut 3 bases from V and 11 bases from J, with 19 bases between. CDR3 DNA: TGTGCCAGCAGCTTCGAGGTGGGGACCACGGAGGCTTTCTTT. Translation: CASSFEVGTTEAFF.

CDR3 sequence (DNA): TGCAGTGCTAGGGACCGAACAAACGGTAAACTGTTTTTT. Translated, it gives CSARDRTNGKLFF. The chain couples TRBV20-1 to TRBJ1-4; D remains unclear. Germline lookup yields CDR1 DFQATT and CDR2 SNEGSKA (reference sequence). This CDR3 is 13 amino acids long. The V end was cut by 3 bases, the J end by 11 bases, with 16 bases between.

This clonotype was picked up one time. One end of the junction fails to match germline, which may point to a read error. V gene TRBV15 combines with J gene TRBJ2-7; D is ambiguous. In germline, CDR1 is LNHNV, CDR2 YYDKDF (reference sequence). The CDR3 is 15 residues long. CDR3 sequence: CASSSNGLLNYEQYF. CDR3 DNA: TGTGCCAGCAGCAGCAACGGGCTACTGAACTACGAGCAGTACTTC.

Only one count was recorded for this clonotype. This is likely a read error, given that the CDR3 carries no conserved phenylalanine or tryptophan at its end. J is TRBJ1-5 and V is TRBV7-9, with no clear D. CDR1 SEHNR and CDR2 FQNEAQ come from the germline V gene (reference sequence). The CDR3 has 13 residues. V was trimmed by 1 base and J by 6 bases, leaving 7 bases between them. The CDR3 coding sequence is TGTGCCAGCAGCTTAGGAGGTACTCAGCCCCAGCATTAT. It translates to CASSLGGTQPQHY.

The chain has TRBV11-2 and TRBJ1-3; D ambiguous. The V gene lost 5 bases and the J gene lost 3 bases, with 14 bases spanning the gap. The length of the CDR3 is 15 residues. Germline loops: CDR1 SGHAT, CDR2 FQNNGV. The chain's CDR3 is CASSLDEKLGNTIYF. CDR3 DNA: TGTGCCAGCAGCCTGGACGAAAAACTTGGAAACACCATATATTTT.

The chain carries TRBV7-9 and TRBJ1-2, with D hard to call. The CDR3 sequence is 15 residues long. V shed 5 bases and J shed 14 bases, with 27 bases lying between them. Germline CDR1 is SEHNR and CDR2 is FQNEAQ (reference sequence). CDR3 in amino acids: CASSPLRASTDTQTF. The DNA of the CDR3 is TGTGCCAGCAGCCCGCTACGGGCTAGCACAGATACGCAGACCTTC. The full variable domain, its missing parts supplied by reference TRBV7-9 and TRBJ1-2, is DTGVSQNPRHKITKRGQNVTFRCDPISEHNRLYWYRQTLGQGPEFLTYFQNEAQLEKSRLLSDRFSAERPKGSFSTLEIQRTEQGDSAMYLCASSPLRASTDTQTFGSGTRLTVV.

Regarding this clonotype: Possible read error: a much larger clone is one base away. The chain combines TRBV14 with TRBJ2-1, with 7 positions matching TRBD1. Germline lookup yields CDR1 SGHDN and CDR2 FVKESK. J lost 9 bases, V lost 4 bases, and 12 bases had no gene match. The CDR3 totals 15 residues. CDR3 DNA: TGTGCCAGCAGCCCCGACAGGGCTTGGAACAGTGAGCAGTTCTTC. It codes for CASSPDRAWNSEQFF.

Worth noting for this clonotype: The junction and the germline gene differ at one end; a read error may be behind it. This sequence joins TRBV5-1 and TRBJ1-3; no clear D gene. The CDR3 spans 15 residues. The germline V gene encodes CDR1 SGHRS and CDR2 YFSETQ. The CDR3 protein is CASSQSWGAGNTIYF. The CDR3 coding sequence is TGTGCCAGCAGCCAAAGCTGGGGTGCGGGAAACACCATATATTTT. Drawing the rest from reference TRBV5-1 and TRBJ1-3, the complete variable domain is KAGVTQTPRYLIKTRGQQVTLSCSPISGHRSVSWYQQTPGQGLQFLFEYFSETQRNKGNFPGRFSGRQFSNSRSEMNVSTLELGDSALYLCASSQSWGAGNTIYFGEGSWLTVV.

This chain links TRBV20-1 with TRBJ1-3; 7 bases line up with TRBD1. The germline gives CDR1 DFQATT, CDR2 SNEGSKA (reference sequence). The CDR3 is made up of 13 amino acids. V lost 3 bases to trimming and J lost 4 bases; unmatched junction nucleotides: 3. The CDR3 spells CSASRTGGNTIYF. The CDR3 DNA follows: TGCAGTGCTAGTAGGACAGGCGGAAACACCATATATTTT.

Concerning this clonotype itself: One base away lies a much larger clone, so this may be a sequencing read error. The chain employs TRBV30 and TRBJ1-5; D remains ambiguous. The CDR3 extends over 13 amino acids. V lost 1 base and J lost 4, with 8 bases in between. In germline, CDR1 is GTSNPN, CDR2 SVGIG (reference sequence). CDR3 nucleotide sequence: TGTGCCTGGAGTGAAGCCACTAATCAGCCCCAGCATTTT. Encoded protein: CAWSEATNQPQHF.

The rearrangement links TRBV7-4 to TRBJ1-5; the D gene is possibly TRBD1 (6 bases). The CDR3 spans 15 residues. Trimming pared 5 bases from V and 16 bases from J, leaving 27 bases between. Germline V gives CDR1 SGHVT, CDR2 SQSDAQ. The CDR3, as DNA: TGTGCCAGCAGCGTAGGGGGTACGTTGAATCGGCCCCTTCATTTT. Translating gives CASSVGGTLNRPLHF.

This clonotype was recorded at least ten times. The V call is TRBV6-2 or TRBV6-3, the J call TRBJ2-6; 7 bases line up with TRBD1. CDR1 and CDR2 (germline): MNHEY, SVGEGT. The CDR3 is 18 residues long. Unmatched junction bases numbered 11, after V lost 6 bases and J lost 0 bases. The CDR3 is CASSPRQGISSGANVLTF. The CDR3 DNA follows: TGTGCCAGCAGCCCTCGACAGGGCATAAGCTCTGGGGCCAACGTCCTGACTTTC.

Concerning this clonotype itself: It is unclear where the CDR3 begins or ends on the DNA, so no DNA is shown, and the CDR3 is as TCRdb lists it. This chain links TRBV9 with TRBJ1-1; the DNA was not compared with TRBD1, the D call given in the table. 15 amino acids form the CDR3, both terminal residues included. CDR1 SGDLS and CDR2 YYNGEE come from the germline V gene. CDR3 protein: CASSGTGGYTFGSFF.

The chain employs TRBV6-5 and TRBJ1-5; 9 bases fit TRBD1. The germline CDR1 and CDR2 sequences are MNHEY and SVGAGI. The junction had 11 bases not matched to a gene; V was cut back by 8 bases and J by 6 bases. The CDR3 is 15 residues long. CDR3 sequence: CASGLGQGMSQPQHF. The CDR3 DNA reads as TGTGCCAGCGGGTTAGGACAGGGGATGAGTCAGCCCCAGCATTTT.

This clonotype was counted once. A single base separates this from a much larger clone, so it may be a read error. Since no conserved phenylalanine or tryptophan closes the CDR3, a read error is the likely cause. V gene TRBV6-1 combines with J gene TRBJ1-1; TRBD1 might be the D (5 bases). Germline V gene data show CDR1 as MNHNS and CDR2 as SASEGT. The length of the CDR3 is 13 residues. V lost 6 bases and J 5 bases, leaving 13 bases between the germline ends. The CDR3 sequence: CASSWPGGTEAFL. CDR3 coding DNA: TGTGCCAGCAGCTGGCCCGGGGGGACTGAAGCTTTCCTT.

V and J are TRBV20-1 and TRBJ1-5; a weak D match, TRBD1 (5 bases). The CDR3 runs 15 residues. The V gene's germline CDR1 is DFQATT and CDR2 SNEGSKA (reference sequence). Trimming cost V 4 bases and J 5 bases, with 18 bases left between them. CDR3 sequence reads: CSAMRGVQPHQPQHF. In DNA, the CDR3 is TGCAGTGCTATGCGAGGGGTCCAGCCCCATCAGCCCCAGCATTTT.

The chain has TRBV6-2 or TRBV6-3 and TRBJ2-1; 11 nucleotides agree with TRBD2. The V gene end was trimmed by 4 bases and the J gene end by 2 bases; junction bases not matched to a gene: 7. The CDR3 runs 17 residues. Looked up from germline, CDR1 is MNHEY and CDR2 is SVGEGT. The CDR3 nucleotides read TGTGCCAGCAGTTGCTCGTATAGCGGGGGGGCCTACAATGAGCAGTTCTTC. Amino acid sequence: CASSCSYSGGAYNEQFF.

The chain employs TRBV11-3 and TRBJ2-7; no clear D gene. CDR3 length: 13 residues. Between the trimmed V and J ends, which lost 6 bases and 3 bases, there was a span of 12 bases. CDR1 and CDR2 from the germline V gene are SGHNT and YENEEA. The CDR3 DNA is TGTGCCAGCAGTGAAAGCTATGGCTACGAGCAGTACTTC. Its protein product is CASSESYGYEQYF.

A word on this clonotype: A read error is likely, as this CDR3 ends without the conserved phenylalanine or tryptophan. No DNA is shown, since the ends of the CDR3 on it are uncertain; the CDR3 is the one TCRdb lists. The gene calls are TRBV9 and TRBJ1-5. Germline CDR1 reads SGDLS; CDR2 reads YYNGEE. The CDR3 spans 13 residues, counting both ends. The chain's CDR3 is CASSLDGDGAYNV.

To note about this clonotype: The DNA is left out, because the CDR3 cannot be placed on it with certainty; the CDR3 is given as TCRdb lists it. The chain has TRBV7-2 and TRBJ2-7. Germline V gene data show CDR1 as SGHTA and CDR2 as FQGNSA. 14 amino acids form the CDR3, both terminal residues included. CDR3 region: CASSFGENIQYFGV.

V gene TRBV7-2 combines with J gene TRBJ2-2; D is perhaps TRBD2 (6 bases). The CDR3 sequence is 16 residues long. Between the trimmed V and J ends, which lost 4 bases and 4 bases, there was a span of 16 bases. Germline assignment: CDR1 SGHTA and CDR2 FQGNSA. This CDR3 is CASSCARGGATGELFF. CDR3 DNA sequence: TGTGCCAGCAGCTGTGCGCGGGGCGGCGCCACCGGGGAGCTGTTTTTT.

For this clonotype: A junction boundary mismatches the germline segment, possibly from a read error. The rearrangement uses TRBV9 and TRBJ2-2; TRBD2 is a possible D gene (6 bases). This CDR3 has 13 residues. Germline V gene sequence: CDR1 SGDLS, CDR2 YYNGEE. DNA for the CDR3: TGTGCCAGCAGAAAGCACGACGGGGCGGGGTGGGCATTT. This sequence encodes CASRKHDGAGWAF.

This clonotype was detected many times. In DNA, the CDR3 is TGTGCCAGCCGGGGACAGGGGGCAGGTACGCAGTATTTT. Amino acids: CASRGQGAGTQYF. V is TRBV2 and J is TRBJ2-3; 12 bases align to TRBD1. CDR1 and CDR2 from the germline V gene are SNHLY and FYNNEI. The V and J ends lost 8 bases and 8 bases, in that order; junction bases with no gene match: 5. The CDR3 runs to 13 residues.

This clonotype was observed at least ten times. The rearrangement links TRBV20-1 to TRBJ1-1, with D perhaps matching TRBD1 (5 bases). This CDR3 is built from 14 residues. The V end lost 3 bases, the J end lost 0 bases, and 11 bases lay between the germline ends. Germline CDR1 is DFQATT and CDR2 is SNEGSKA (reference sequence). The CDR3 sequence: CSARWAGLNTEAFF. The CDR3 region has the DNA TGCAGTGCTAGGTGGGCAGGGCTGAACACTGAAGCTTTCTTT.

A word on this clonotype: A much larger clone lies one base from this, so it may be a read error. The chain uses TRBV3-1 and TRBJ1-5, with unresolved D. The germline CDR1 and CDR2 sequences are LGHDT and YNNKEL (reference sequence). The CDR3 loop spans 13 amino acids. CDR3 in amino acids: CASGQDYNQPQHF. In DNA, the CDR3 is TGTGCCAGCGGCCAAGACTATAATCAGCCCCAGCATTTT.

J is TRBJ1-1 and V is TRBV2; TRBD1 agrees at 8 bases. The CDR3 sequence is 11 residues long. The germline gives CDR1 SNHLY, CDR2 FYNNEI. V lost 6 bases, J lost 10 bases, and 4 bases stayed unmatched. CDR3 protein: CASSLGTGAFF. CDR3 DNA sequence: TGTGCCAGCAGCTTAGGGACAGGAGCTTTCTTT.

This sequence joins TRBV20-1 and TRBJ1-6, with D unclear. V was trimmed by 5 bases and J by 5 bases, leaving 19 bases between them. The CDR3 extends over 16 amino acids. Germline V gives CDR1 DFQATT, CDR2 SNEGSKA (reference sequence). CDR3 in amino acids: CSAPGLVEENNSPLHF. As DNA, the CDR3 is TGCAGTGCTCCAGGTCTAGTTGAGGAGAATAATTCACCCCTCCACTTT.

A remark on this clonotype: The CDR3 does not end in the conserved phenylalanine or tryptophan, so this is likely a read error. The limits of the CDR3 on the DNA are not certain, so only TCRdb's listed CDR3 is given. The gene calls are TRBV9 and TRBJ1-2; the listed D gene, TRBD1, was not tested against the DNA. The CDR3 is 12 residues long, counting both termini. The germline CDR1 and CDR2 sequences are SGDLS and YYNGEE. CDR3 in amino acids: CASSHTGQAYSY.